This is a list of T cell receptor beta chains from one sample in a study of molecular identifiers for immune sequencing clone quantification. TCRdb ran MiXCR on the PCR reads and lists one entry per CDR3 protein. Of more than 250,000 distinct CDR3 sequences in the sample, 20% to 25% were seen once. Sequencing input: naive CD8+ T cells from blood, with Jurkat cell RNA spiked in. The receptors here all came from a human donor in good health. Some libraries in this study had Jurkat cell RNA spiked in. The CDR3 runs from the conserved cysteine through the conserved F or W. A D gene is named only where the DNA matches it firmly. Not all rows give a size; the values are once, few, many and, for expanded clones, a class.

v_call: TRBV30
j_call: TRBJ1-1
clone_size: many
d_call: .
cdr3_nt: TGTGCCTGGAAACTGTGGGACACTGAAGCTTTCTTT
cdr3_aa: CAWKLWDTEAFF

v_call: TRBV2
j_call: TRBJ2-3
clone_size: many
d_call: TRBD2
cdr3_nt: TGTGCCAGCAGTGTATCGACTAGCGGGGACGTTCCTAATAGATACACAGATACGCAGTATTTT
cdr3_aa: CASSVSTSGDVPNRYTDTQYF

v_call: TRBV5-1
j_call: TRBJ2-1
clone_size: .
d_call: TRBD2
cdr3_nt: TGCGCCAGCGGCTTGGCCGCAGCGGGGGGGCATAAATACTACCCCAATGAGCAGTTCTTC
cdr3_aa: CASGLAAAGGHKYYPNEQFF

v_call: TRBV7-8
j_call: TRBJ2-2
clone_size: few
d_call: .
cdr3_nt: TGTGCCAGCAGCTCTTGGACCGCTGGGGAGCTGTTTTTT
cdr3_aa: CASSSWTAGELFF

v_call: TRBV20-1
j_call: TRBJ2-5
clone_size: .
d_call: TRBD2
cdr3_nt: TGCAGTGCTAGAGACATTAGCGGGGAACCCCAAGAGACCCAGTACTTC
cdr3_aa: CSARDISGEPQETQYF

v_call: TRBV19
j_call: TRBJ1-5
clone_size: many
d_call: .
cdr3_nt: TGTGCCAGCAGCCAAGTGCTGGGTCAGCCCCAGCATTTT
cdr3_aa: CASSQVLGQPQHF

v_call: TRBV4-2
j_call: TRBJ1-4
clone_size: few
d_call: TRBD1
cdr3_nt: TGTGCCAGCAGCCAATGGACAGGGGAGGCTAATGAAAAACTGTTTTTT
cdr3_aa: CASSQWTGEANEKLFF

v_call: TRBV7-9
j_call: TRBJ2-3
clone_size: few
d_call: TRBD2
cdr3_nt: TGTGCCAGCAGCCCAGGACTAGCGGAGAGCACAGATACGCAGTATTTT
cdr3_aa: CASSPGLAESTDTQYF

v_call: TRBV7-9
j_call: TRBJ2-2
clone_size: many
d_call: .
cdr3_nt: TGTGCCAGCAGCTTGGGACTTGACGGGGAGCTGTTTTTT
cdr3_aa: CASSLGLDGELFF

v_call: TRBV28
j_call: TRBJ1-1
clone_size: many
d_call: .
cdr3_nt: TGTGCCAGCAGGTGGATCTTGAACACTGAAGCTTTCTTT
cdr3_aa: CASRWILNTEAFF

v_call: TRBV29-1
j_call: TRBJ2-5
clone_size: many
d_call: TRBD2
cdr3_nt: TGCAGCGTTGTTCCGGGGGGGTACCAAGAGACCCAGTACTTC
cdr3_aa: CSVVPGGYQETQYF

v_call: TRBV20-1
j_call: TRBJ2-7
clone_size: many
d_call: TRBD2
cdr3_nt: TGCAGTGCTAGTGCCGGGACTAGCGATACCTACGAGCAGTACTTC
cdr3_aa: CSASAGTSDTYEQYF

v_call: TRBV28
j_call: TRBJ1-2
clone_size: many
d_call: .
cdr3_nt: TGTGCCAGCAGTTTTGACAGGAAAACTAACTATGGCTACACCTTC
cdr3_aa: CASSFDRKTNYGYTF

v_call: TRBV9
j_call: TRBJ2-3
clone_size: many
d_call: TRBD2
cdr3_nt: TGTGCCAGCAGCACCGGACTAGCGGGGGCCAGCACAGATACGCAGTATTTT
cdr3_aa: CASSTGLAGASTDTQYF

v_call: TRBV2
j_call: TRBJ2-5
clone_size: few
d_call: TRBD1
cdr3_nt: TGTGCCAGCCCGGGACAGGGTCTCACCGAAGAGACCCAGTACTTC
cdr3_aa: CASPGQGLTEETQYF

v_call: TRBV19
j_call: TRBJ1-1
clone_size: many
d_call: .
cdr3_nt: TGTGCCAGTAGTTTAGGACACACGAACACTGAAGCTTTCTTT
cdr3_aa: CASSLGHTNTEAFF

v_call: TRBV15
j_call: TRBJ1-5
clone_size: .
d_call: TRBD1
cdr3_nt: TGTGCCACCAGAGAGGGGGCTGACCAGCCCCAGCATTTT
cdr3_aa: CATREGADQPQHF

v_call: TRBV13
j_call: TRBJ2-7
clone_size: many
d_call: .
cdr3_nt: TGTGCCAGCAGCCGGGTGGGGGTGTCCTACGAGCAGTACTTC
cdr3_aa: CASSRVGVSYEQYF

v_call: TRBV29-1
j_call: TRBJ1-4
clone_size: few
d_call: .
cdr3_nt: TGCAGCGATGCAGCTCTAAAACAGGGAGCTAATGAAAAACTGTTTTTT
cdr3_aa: CSDAALKQGANEKLFF

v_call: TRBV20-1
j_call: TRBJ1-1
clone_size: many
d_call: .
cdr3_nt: TGCAGTGCTCTGGCCGGCGCTGAAGCTTTCTTT
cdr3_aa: CSALAGAEAFF

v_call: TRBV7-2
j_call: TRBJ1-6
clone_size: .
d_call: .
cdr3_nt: TGTGCCAGCAGCTTGAGAGGACAGCCAACTTATAATTCACCCCTCCACTTT
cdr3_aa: CASSLRGQPTYNSPLHF

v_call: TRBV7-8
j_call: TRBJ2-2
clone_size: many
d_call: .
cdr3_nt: TGTGCCAGCAGCACCCCGCTGGGGGGCGGTTTCTCCGGGGAGCTGTTTTTT
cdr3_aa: CASSTPLGGGFSGELFF

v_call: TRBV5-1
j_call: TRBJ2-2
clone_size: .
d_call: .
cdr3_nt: TGCGCCAGCAGCTTGTGGACTACCGCGAGAACCGGGGAGCTGTTTTTT
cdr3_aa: CASSLWTTARTGELFF

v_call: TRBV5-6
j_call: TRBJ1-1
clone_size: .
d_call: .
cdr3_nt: TGTGCCAGCAGCTTTCTTGGCCCTTCCGAGAGTACTGAAGCTTTCTTT
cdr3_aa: CASSFLGPSESTEAFF

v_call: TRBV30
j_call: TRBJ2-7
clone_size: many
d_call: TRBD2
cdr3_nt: TGTGCCTGGAGTGTACTAGCGGGAAGCGACGAGCAGTACTTC
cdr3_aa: CAWSVLAGSDEQYF

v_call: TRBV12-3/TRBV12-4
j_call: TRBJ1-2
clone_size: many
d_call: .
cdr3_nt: TGTGCCAGCAGCCCGACAGGTAGTAACTATGGCTACACCTTC
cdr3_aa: CASSPTGSNYGYTF

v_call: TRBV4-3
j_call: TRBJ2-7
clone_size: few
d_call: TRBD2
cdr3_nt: TGCGCCAGCAGCCAAGCCGGTTCGAGCGGGAGCTACGAGCAGTACTTC
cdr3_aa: CASSQAGSSGSYEQYF

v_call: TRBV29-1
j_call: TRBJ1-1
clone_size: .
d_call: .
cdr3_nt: TGCAGCGTTGGGGGCACCTTGAACACTGAAGCTTTCTTT
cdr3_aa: CSVGGTLNTEAFF

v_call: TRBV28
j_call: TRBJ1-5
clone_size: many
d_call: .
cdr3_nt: TGTGCCAGCAGTTTCGAGAATAGCAATCAGCCCCAGCATTTT
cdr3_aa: CASSFENSNQPQHF

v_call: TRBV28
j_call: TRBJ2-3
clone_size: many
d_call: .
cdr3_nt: TGTGCCAGCAGTTTCAGGGATACGCAGTATTTT
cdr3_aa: CASSFRDTQYF

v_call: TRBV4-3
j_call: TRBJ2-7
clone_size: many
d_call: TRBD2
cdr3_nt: TGCGCCAGCAGCCAGTCGGGACTAGCGGGCTACGAGCAGTACTTC
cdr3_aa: CASSQSGLAGYEQYF

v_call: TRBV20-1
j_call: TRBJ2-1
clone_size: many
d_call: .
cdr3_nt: TGCAGTGCTAGAGCGCCTATGCGGGGATACAATGAGCAGTTCTTC
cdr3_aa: CSARAPMRGYNEQFF

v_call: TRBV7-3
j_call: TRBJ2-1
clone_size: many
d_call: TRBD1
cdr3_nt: TGTGCCAGCAGTTCCGGGACAGACCCTCTCTACAATGAGCAGTTCTTC
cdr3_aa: CASSSGTDPLYNEQFF

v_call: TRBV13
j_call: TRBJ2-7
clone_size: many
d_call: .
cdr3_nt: TGTGCCAGCAGCTCAATAATCAGCTCCTACGAGCAGTACTTC
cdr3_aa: CASSSIISSYEQYF

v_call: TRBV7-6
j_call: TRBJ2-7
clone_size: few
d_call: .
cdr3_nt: TGTGCCAGCAGCCCAGGACTAATAAGTTACGAGCAGTACTTC
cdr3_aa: CASSPGLISYEQYF

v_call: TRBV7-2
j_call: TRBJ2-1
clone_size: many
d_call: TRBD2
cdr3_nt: TGTGCCAGCAGCTTAGTTGAGGGACTAGATGAGCAGTTCTTC
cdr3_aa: CASSLVEGLDEQFF

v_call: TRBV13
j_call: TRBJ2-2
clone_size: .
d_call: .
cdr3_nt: TGTGCCAGCAGCCACTCTACGCCCGACACCGGGGAGCTGTTTTTT
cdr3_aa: CASSHSTPDTGELFF

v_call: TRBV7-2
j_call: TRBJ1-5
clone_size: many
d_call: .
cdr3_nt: TGTGCCAGCAGCTTAGTTCTCAGTAGCAATCAGCCCCAGCATTTT
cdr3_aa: CASSLVLSSNQPQHF

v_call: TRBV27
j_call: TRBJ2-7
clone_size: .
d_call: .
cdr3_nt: TGTGCCAGCAGTTTATTGGGGGATTTCCACGAGCAGTACTTC
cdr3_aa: CASSLLGDFHEQYF

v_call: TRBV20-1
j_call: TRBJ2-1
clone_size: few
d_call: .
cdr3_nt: TGCAGTGCTAGAGATTTCGCGGGCGACTACAATGAGCAGTTCTTC
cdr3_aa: CSARDFAGDYNEQFF

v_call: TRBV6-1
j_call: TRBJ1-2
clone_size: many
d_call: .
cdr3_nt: TGTGCCAGCAGTGAAGTTAATACTCAAAGGCGATATGGCTACACCTTC
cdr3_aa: CASSEVNTQRRYGYTF

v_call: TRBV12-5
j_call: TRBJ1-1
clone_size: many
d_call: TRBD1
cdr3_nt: TGTGCTAGTGGAGTTTGGAGTGGACAGGGGGAAGCTTTCTTT
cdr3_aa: CASGVWSGQGEAFF

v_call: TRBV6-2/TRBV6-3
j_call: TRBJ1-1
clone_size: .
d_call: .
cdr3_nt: TGTGCCAGCAACCCGGGGGGGCTGGTTGAAGCTTTCTTT
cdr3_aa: CASNPGGLVEAFF

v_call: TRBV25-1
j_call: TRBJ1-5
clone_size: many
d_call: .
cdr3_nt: TGTGCCAGCAGTGAAGGTATAGGTCCCCAGCATTTT
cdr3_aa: CASSEGIGPQHF

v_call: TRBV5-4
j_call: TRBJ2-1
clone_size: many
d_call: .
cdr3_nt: TGTGCCAGCAGCTTGGCCTTCGCCCCCAATGAGCAGTTCTTC
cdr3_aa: CASSLAFAPNEQFF

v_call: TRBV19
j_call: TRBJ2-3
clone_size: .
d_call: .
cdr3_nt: TGTGCCAGTAACACATATGGGGCTACCTCAGATACGCAGTATTTT
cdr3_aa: CASNTYGATSDTQYF

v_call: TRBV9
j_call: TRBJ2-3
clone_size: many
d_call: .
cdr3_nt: TGTGCCAGCAGCGTAGTGGCAGGGTTGAGTACAGATACGCAGTATTTT
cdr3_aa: CASSVVAGLSTDTQYF

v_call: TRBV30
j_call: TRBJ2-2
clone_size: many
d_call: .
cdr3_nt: TGTGCCTGGAGTTTTAGCGAGGAGCTGTTTTTT
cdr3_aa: CAWSFSEELFF

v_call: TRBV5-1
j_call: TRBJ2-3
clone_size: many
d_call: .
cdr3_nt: TGCGCCAGCAGCTTGGAACCGGGGACTAGCACAGATACGCAGTATTTT
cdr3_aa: CASSLEPGTSTDTQYF

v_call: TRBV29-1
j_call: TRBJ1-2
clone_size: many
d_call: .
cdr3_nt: TGCAGCGTAGACACAGGCTACTATGGCTACACCTTC
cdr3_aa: CSVDTGYYGYTF